This TCR beta chain originates from a study of blood T cells in healthy people across ages. It was with a sample-barcoded 5' primer and a J-beta primer mix that a second PCR of about 6 to 12 cycles was run. TCRdb re-derived calls from the 5' RACE reads in MiXCR, one entry per CDR3 protein. The sample comprises about 1.8 million distinct CDR3 sequences, approximately 50% of which are singletons, and less than 2.5% rests with the top ten. Isolation of PBMCs gave at least 7 million cells per sample. The sequencing sample was made of blood. The origin of this receptor is a woman aged 40 to 49 in good health.

CDR3 bases: TGTGCCAGCCCGACAGGCAGTGAAGCTTTCTTT. This gives the protein CASPTGSEAFF. The chain has TRBV25-1 and TRBJ1-1; perhaps TRBD1 as D (6 bases). Germline V CDR1 and CDR2: MGHDK, SYGVNS. V was shortened by 8 bases and J by 7 bases, with 11 bases between the two germline ends. This CDR3 region has 11 residues.